Detailed here is one TCR beta chain. This clonotype was seen a handful of times. Its antigen is currently not known. No per-base quality is available; no much larger clone lies one base away. Flow cytometry had shown CD8+CD57+ cell expansion in the patients selected for sequencing. Severe acquired aplastic anemia was diagnosed in all patients according to International Study of Aplastic Anemia and Agranulocytosis and Camitta criteria. Patients had received no therapy at the time of blood sampling. TCR repertoires of sorted CD4+ and CD8+ blood T cells from severe aplastic anemia patients and healthy subjects were deep-sequenced in the study. In the USA, patient enrollment took place under clinicaltrials.gov protocols 00001620, 01623167, 00001397, 00071045, 00081523 and 00961064. Ficoll-Paque density gradient centrifugation was used to isolate peripheral blood mononuclear cells. Before DNA extraction, CD4+ and CD8+ T cells were sorted by FACS or by magnetic beads.

The sample is drawn from a study of CD8+CD57+ T cells in acquired aplastic anemia (dated by TCRdb to the late 2010s). Describing the broader study: On average, sorted CD4+ and CD8+ cells yielded about 3 ug of extracted DNA, with a range of about 0.19 to 30 ug. A CD8+CD57+ expansion meant a frequency higher than the mean frequency seen in healthy subjects. Overall study results and their limits: No significant difference in CD8+ Simpson's diversity was found between patients and healthy controls (P=0.060). Roughly 30 CD8+ CDR3 sequences were shared between patients and controls but appeared highly expressed in patients and within their immunodominant clones.

The junction carries 9 bases between V and J, which are trimmed by 4 bases and 2 bases respectively. From the cysteine up to the phenylalanine, the CDR3 has a length of 13 residues. The DNA shown is the 39-base CDR3, in frame from base 1. Genomic DNA was used as template for profiling of TCR beta VDJ combinations and CDR3 sequences. TCR repertoire sequencing was run on an Illumina HiSeq 2000. Regarding the original processing steps: Repertoire assessment relied on Simpson's diversity index, CDR3 size and DJ length profiles, and TRBV/TRBJ rearrangement plots. Whichever DNA sequence was most abundant in the deep sequencing data was defined as the immunodominant clone. CDR3 amino acid sequences were screened for sharing across subjects and were compared with published repertoires and the VDJdb database. Starting from the raw public reads, TCRdb applied fastp trimming at Q25, assembled clones with MiXCR and retained in-frame beta chains. Rows with a matching CDR3 protein are joined into one entry that keeps the most common DNA and genes. The V and J calls reflect TCRdb's pipeline rather than the authors' work. This sample is represented by 150,000 to 200,000 distinct CDR3 sequences; around 63% of them were singletons. The ten largest account for about two fifths of the sample.

Material: sorted CD4+, CD8+, or CD8+CD57+ T cells (not recorded which) from PBMCs. The clonotype originates from a human donor with aplastic anemia. The chain employs TRBV12-3 or TRBV12-4 and TRBJ2-7; the D gene cannot be named for sure. The CDR3 loop reads CASSSTVTYEQYF. In nucleotides, the sequence is TGTGCCAGCAGTTCCACAGTCACCTACGAGCAGTACTTC.